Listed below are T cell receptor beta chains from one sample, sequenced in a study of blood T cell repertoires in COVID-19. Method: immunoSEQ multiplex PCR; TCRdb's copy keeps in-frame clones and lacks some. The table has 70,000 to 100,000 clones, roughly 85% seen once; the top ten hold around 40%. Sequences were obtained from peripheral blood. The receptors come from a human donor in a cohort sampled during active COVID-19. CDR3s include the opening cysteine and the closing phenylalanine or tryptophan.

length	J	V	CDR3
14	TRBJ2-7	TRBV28	CASSETSDTYEQYF
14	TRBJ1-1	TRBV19	CASSIVRGATEAFF
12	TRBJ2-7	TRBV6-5	CASRPGGHEQYF
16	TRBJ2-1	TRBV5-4	CASSHSSGSRLGEQFF
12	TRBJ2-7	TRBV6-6	CASTPGWYEQYF
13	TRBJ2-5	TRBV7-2	CASSLEAQGTQYF
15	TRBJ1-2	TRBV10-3	CAISQNRDRGGGYTF
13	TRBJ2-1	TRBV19	CASSIVEYNEQFF
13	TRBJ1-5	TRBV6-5	CASRANSNQPQHF
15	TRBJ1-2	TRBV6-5	CASSYSFGEVLGYTF
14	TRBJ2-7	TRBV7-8	CASSEGLVNYEQYF
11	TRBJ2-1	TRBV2	CASSSYNEQFF
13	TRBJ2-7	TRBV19	CASSITGESEQYF
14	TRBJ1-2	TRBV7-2	CASSLTIGDYGYTF
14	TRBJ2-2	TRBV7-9	CASSLTSGTGELFF
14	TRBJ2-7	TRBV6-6	CASSYSRGSYEQYF
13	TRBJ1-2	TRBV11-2	CASSSGSLYGYTF
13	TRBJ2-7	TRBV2	CASSRGLSYEQYF
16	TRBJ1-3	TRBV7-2	CASSLVPGTWGNTIYF
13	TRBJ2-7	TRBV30	CAWSVAGAYEQYF
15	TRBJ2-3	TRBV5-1	CASSTAGSSTDTQYF
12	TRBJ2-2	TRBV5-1	CASTGDTGELFF
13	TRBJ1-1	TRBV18	CASSQQANTEAFF
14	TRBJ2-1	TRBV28	CASSDMGAPNEQFF
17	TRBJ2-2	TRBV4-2	CASSLGLAGSNTGELFF
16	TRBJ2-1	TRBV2	CASSEALPSSYNEQFF
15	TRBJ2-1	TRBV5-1	CASSLAVAGVNEQFF
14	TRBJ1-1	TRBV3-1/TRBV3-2	CASSQRGGRTEAFF
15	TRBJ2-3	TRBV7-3	CASSTGTIGTDTQYF
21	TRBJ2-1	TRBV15	CATSRDPRTSGDPSSYNEQFF
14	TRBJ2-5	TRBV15	CATSLDRAGETQYF
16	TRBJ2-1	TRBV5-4	CASSSGGALTYNEQFF
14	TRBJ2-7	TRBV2	CASSDQGGSYEQYF
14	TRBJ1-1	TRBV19	CASSPNREPTEAFF
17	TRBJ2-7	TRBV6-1	CASSEAAQGHRRNEQYF
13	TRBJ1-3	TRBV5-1	CASSLGQENTIYF
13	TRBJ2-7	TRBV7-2	CASSLEGLYEQYF
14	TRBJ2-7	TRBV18	CASSPPVGSDEQYF
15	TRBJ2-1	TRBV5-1	CASSFRLASNNEQFF
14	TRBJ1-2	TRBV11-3	CASSSGQGGYGYTF